One T cell receptor (beta chain) is described in this entry. No antigen is known for it. Trimming left V 1 base short and J 2 bases short, with 6 bases between. The germline gives CDR1 SEHNR, CDR2 FQNEAQ (reference sequence). The CDR3 is 14 amino acids. This record belongs to a study of T cell repertoires and HLA-DP antigens. Across the study: In vitro CD4+ alloreactivity was against HeLa-presented HLA-DP.

Untouched CD4+ T cells were bead-isolated from PBMC at approximately 98% purity. General study findings and limits: A non-physiological HeLa system presented antigen to total CD4+ responders.

The protocol was immunoSEQ multiplex PCR, while the TCRdb copy is restricted to in-frame clones and leaves out a portion. The sample carries over 60,000 clones, about 80% recorded once. The specimen was CD4+ T cells from PBMCs. This chain links TRBV7-9 with TRBJ1-5; weak D call: TRBD1 (6 bases). The TCR sequence derives from a man in his fifties or sixties in good health and CMV-seronegative. CDR3 sequence reads: CASSLGQGNQPQHF. For the CDR3, the DNA is TGTGCCAGCAGCTTAGGACAGGGCAATCAGCCCCAGCATTTT.